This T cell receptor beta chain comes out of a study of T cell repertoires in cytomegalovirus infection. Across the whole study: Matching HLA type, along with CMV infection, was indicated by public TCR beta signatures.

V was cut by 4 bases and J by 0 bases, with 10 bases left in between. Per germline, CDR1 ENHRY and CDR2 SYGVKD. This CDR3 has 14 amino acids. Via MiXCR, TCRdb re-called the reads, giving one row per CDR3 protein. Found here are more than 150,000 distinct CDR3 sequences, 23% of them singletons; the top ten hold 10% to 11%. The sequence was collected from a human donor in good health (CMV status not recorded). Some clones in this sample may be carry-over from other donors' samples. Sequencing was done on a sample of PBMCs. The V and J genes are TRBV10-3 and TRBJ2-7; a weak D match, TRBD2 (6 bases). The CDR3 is CAISVGGSSYEQYF. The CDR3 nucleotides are TGTGCCATCAGTGTTGGAGGGAGCTCCTACGAGCAGTACTTC.